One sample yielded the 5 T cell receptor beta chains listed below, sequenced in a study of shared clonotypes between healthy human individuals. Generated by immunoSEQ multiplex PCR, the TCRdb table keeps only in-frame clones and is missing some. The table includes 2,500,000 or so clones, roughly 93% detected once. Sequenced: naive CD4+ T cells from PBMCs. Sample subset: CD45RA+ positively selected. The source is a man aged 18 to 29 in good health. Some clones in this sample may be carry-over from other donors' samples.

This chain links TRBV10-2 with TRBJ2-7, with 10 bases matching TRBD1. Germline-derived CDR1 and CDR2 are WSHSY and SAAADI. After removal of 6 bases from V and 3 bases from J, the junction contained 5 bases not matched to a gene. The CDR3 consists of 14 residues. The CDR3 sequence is CASSPGTGVYEQYF. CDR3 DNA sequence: TGCGCCAGCAGCCCTGGGACAGGGGTCTACGAGCAGTACTTC.

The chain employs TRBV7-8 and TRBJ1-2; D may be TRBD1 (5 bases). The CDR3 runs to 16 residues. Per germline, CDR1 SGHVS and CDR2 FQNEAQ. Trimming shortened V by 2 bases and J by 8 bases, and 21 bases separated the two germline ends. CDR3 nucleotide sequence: TGTGCCAGCAGCTTATCACCCCCCGGCCAGGCAGGGGGCTACACCTTC. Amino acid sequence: CASSLSPPGQAGGYTF.

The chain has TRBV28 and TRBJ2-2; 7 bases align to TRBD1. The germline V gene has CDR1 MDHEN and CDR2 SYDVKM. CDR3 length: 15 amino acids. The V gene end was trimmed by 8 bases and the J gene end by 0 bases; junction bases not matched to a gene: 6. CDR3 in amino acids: CASAYRGTNTGELFF. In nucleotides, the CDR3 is TGTGCCAGCGCCTACAGGGGTACGAACACCGGGGAGCTGTTTTTT.

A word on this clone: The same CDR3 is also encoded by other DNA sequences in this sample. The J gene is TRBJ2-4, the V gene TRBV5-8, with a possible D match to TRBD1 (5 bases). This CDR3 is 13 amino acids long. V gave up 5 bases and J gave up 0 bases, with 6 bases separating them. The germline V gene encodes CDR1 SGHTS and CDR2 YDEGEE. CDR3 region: CASSRGAKNIQYF. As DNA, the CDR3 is TGTGCCAGCAGTAGGGGAGCCAAAAACATTCAGTACTTC.

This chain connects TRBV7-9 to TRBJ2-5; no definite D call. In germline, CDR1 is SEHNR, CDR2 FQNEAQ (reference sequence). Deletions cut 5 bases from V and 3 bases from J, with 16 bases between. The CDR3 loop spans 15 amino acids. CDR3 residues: CASSQTAGPKETQYF. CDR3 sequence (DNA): TGTGCCAGCAGCCAAACCGCAGGTCCAAAAGAGACCCAGTACTTC.